This passage covers 25 T cell receptor beta chains from one sample sequenced in a study of OX40 agonist ivuxolimab in advanced cancers. Libraries were prepared by immunoSEQ multiplex PCR; TCRdb keeps only in-frame clonotypes and omits some of them. Of more than 20,000 clones listed, roughly three quarters are singletons. The sample in question was CD4+ or CD8+ T cells sorted from blood, obtained in a trial of the OX40 agonist ivuxolimab. The receptors stem from an adult with an advanced solid tumor such as melanoma, head and neck, liver or kidney cancer.

This clone was counted once. One end of the junction does not line up with germline, which may come from a read error. The DNA of the CDR3 is TGTGCCAGCAGTTTAGCGCTTGGAAACACCATATATTTT. This gives the protein CASSLALGNTIYF. The rearrangement uses TRBV7-2 and TRBJ1-3; D not resolved. This CDR3 is 13 amino acids long. Germline CDR1 is SGHTA and CDR2 is FQGNSA. Full variable domain (remainder filled in from reference TRBV7-2 and TRBJ1-3): GAGVSQSPSNKVTEKGKDVELRCDPISGHTALYWYRQSLGQGLEFLIYFQGNSAPDKSGLPSDRFSAERTGGSVSTLTIQRTQQEDSAVYLCASSLALGNTIYFGEGSWLTVV.

The V and J genes are TRBV5-5 and TRBJ2-3; TRBD2 matches 10 bases. The CDR3 covers 16 residues. Germline assignment: CDR1 SGHKS and CDR2 YYEKEE (reference sequence). The V and J ends lost 0 bases and 1 base, in that order; junction bases with no gene match: 2. The CDR3 sequence is CASSLGTSGRTDTQYF. CDR3 DNA sequence: TGTGCCAGCAGCTTGGGGACTAGCGGACGCACAGATACGCAGTATTTT.

The rearrangement links TRBV6-5 to TRBJ2-7, with TRBD1 as a possible D gene (5 bases). V was pared by 2 bases and J by 7 bases, with 18 bases between. Germline CDR1 reads MNHEY; CDR2 reads SVGAGI. This CDR3 spans 15 amino acids. As DNA, the CDR3 is TGTGCCAGCAGTTACGCTTGGGGCAGGCTGGGGGAGCAGTACTTC. Its translation is CASSYAWGRLGEQYF.

Only a few counts were recorded for this clone. An end of the junction differs from the germline gene, which may be a read error. This sequence joins TRBV7-7 and TRBJ2-7, with D perhaps assigned TRBD1 or TRBD2 (5 bases each). Germline V lookup: CDR1 SSHAT, CDR2 FNYEAQ (reference sequence). The length of the CDR3 is 14 residues. CDR3 protein: CASSLRDSRDEQYF. CDR3 coding DNA: TGTGCTAGCAGTTTACGGGATTCCAGGGATGAGCAGTACTTC.

This sequence joins TRBV6-5 and TRBJ2-7, with D possibly matching TRBD1 (6 bases). Trimming shortened V by 6 bases and J by 3 bases, and 18 bases separated the two germline ends. Per the germline V gene, CDR1 is MNHEY and CDR2 is SVGAGI. The CDR3 length is 15 residues. The CDR3 DNA is TGTGCCAGCAGACCACTAACAGGGCACGGCTACGAGCAGTACTTC. It specifies CASRPLTGHGYEQYF.

This clone was counted only a few times. The gene calls are TRBV7-3 and TRBJ1-6; 9 positions agree with TRBD1. Losses at the gene ends were 5 bases for V and 3 bases for J; bases not matched to a gene: 2. The CDR3 totals 15 residues. Germline CDR1 reads SGHTA; CDR2 reads FQGTGA. The chain's CDR3 is CASSPTGGYNSPLHF. DNA for the CDR3: TGTGCCAGCAGCCCGACAGGGGGCTATAATTCACCCCTCCACTTT.

This clone was found once. The CDR3: CATLRTGAAYGYTF. Here the CDR3 DNA reads TGTGCCACCCTCAGGACAGGGGCAGCCTATGGCTACACCTTC. The chain is built from TRBV6-1 and TRBJ1-2; 9 bases agree with TRBD1. Germline V CDR1 and CDR2: MNHNS, SASEGT. Trimming cost V 10 bases and J 4 bases; bases outside gene matches: 10. CDR3 length: 14 residues.

This clone was recorded once. The chain carries TRBV7-9 and TRBJ2-5; 10 bases agree with TRBD2. CDR1 and CDR2 (germline): SEHNR, FQNEAQ (reference sequence). Unmatched junction bases numbered 9, after V lost 5 bases and J lost 3 bases. The CDR3 length is 16 residues. The CDR3 reads CASSRAGGYAKETQYF. In DNA form, the CDR3 reads TGTGCCAGCAGCAGAGCGGGAGGGTACGCTAAAGAGACCCAGTACTTC.

CDR3 DNA sequence: TGCGCCAGCAGCCAAGAGCCCCAGGGGGCGACATCAGGCACTGAAGCTTTCTTT. Residues: CASSQEPQGATSGTEAFF. The genes are TRBV4-1 and TRBJ1-1; 8 positions agree with TRBD1. The CDR3 extends over 18 amino acids. After removal of 0 bases from V and 4 bases from J, the junction contained 13 bases not matched to a gene. Germline lookup yields CDR1 MGHRA and CDR2 YSYEKL.

This clone was found a few times. This chain uses TRBV25-1 with TRBJ2-3; 8 bases agree with TRBD1. V gave up 4 bases and J gave up 3 bases; unmatched junction bases: 15. Per germline, CDR1 MGHDK and CDR2 SYGVNS. The CDR3 has 18 amino acids. The CDR3 DNA is TGTGCCAGCAGTGGCACTGTAGACAGGGGTGGAAGGACAGATACGCAGTATTTT. Translation: CASSGTVDRGGRTDTQYF.

The rearrangement links TRBV2 to TRBJ2-2, with TRBD1 identical over 9 bases. Per the germline V gene, CDR1 is SNHLY and CDR2 is FYNNEI. The CDR3 spans 17 residues. Unmatched junction bases numbered 8, after V lost 5 bases and J lost 1 base. The CDR3 reads CASSQFMTGGNTGELFF. The CDR3 DNA sequence: TGTGCCAGCAGTCAATTTATGACAGGGGGGAACACCGGGGAGCTGTTTTTT.

This clone was found a few times. V is TRBV5-1 and J is TRBJ1-1; possible D gene TRBD1, 6 bases. The CDR3 consists of 15 residues. Per germline, CDR1 SGHRS and CDR2 YFSETQ. V was shortened by 0 bases and J by 1 base, with 10 bases between the two germline ends. The CDR3 coding sequence is TGCGCCAGCAGCTTGGAGGGACAAAAGAACACTGAAGCTTTCTTT. Translating gives CASSLEGQKNTEAFF. Full variable domain (remainder filled in from reference TRBV5-1 and TRBJ1-1): KAGVTQTPRYLIKTRGQQVTLSCSPISGHRSVSWYQQTPGQGLQFLFEYFSETQRNKGNFPGRFSGRQFSNSRSEMNVSTLELGDSALYLCASSLEGQKNTEAFFGQGTRLTVV.

V and J are TRBV29-1 and TRBJ2-1; tentatively, D is TRBD2 (6 bases). This CDR3 has 13 amino acids. V lost 4 bases, J lost 8 bases, and 15 bases lay in between. Germline assignment: CDR1 SQVTM and CDR2 ANQGSEA. The CDR3 coding sequence is TGCAGCGTTGCCCCGTCCGCGGGGCATGAGCAGTTCTTC. Its translation: CSVAPSAGHEQFF.

The J gene is TRBJ2-7, the V gene TRBV7-2; a weak D match, TRBD2 (5 bases). CDR1 and CDR2 from the germline V gene are SGHTA and FQGNSA. Trimming removed 0 bases at V and 1 base at J, with 7 bases between. The CDR3 spans 14 residues. CDR3 in DNA: TGTGCCAGCAGCTTAGCTACTAGGTCCTACGAGCAGTACTTC. It is translated as CASSLATRSYEQYF. The full variable domain, rest sourced from reference TRBV7-2 and TRBJ2-7, is GAGVSQSPSNKVTEKGKDVELRCDPISGHTALYWYRQSLGQGLEFLIYFQGNSAPDKSGLPSDRFSAERTGGSVSTLTIQRTQQEDSAVYLCASSLATRSYEQYFGPGTRLTVT.

V is TRBV19 and J is TRBJ2-3; the D gene is possibly TRBD2 (7 bases). V was pared by 1 base and J by 8 bases, with 19 bases between. Per the germline V gene, CDR1 is LNHDA and CDR2 is SQIVND (reference sequence). There are 16 residues in the CDR3. The CDR3 here is CASSIVEGGQIGTQYF. The CDR3 DNA reads as TGTGCCAGTAGTATAGTGGAGGGGGGGCAAATAGGTACGCAGTATTTT. Combining the CDR3 with reference TRBV19 and TRBJ2-3 gives the whole variable domain DGGITQSPKYLFRKEGQNVTLSCEQNLNHDAMYWYRQDPGQGLRLIYYSQIVNDFQKGDIAEGYSVSREKKESFPLTVTSAQKNPTAFYLCASSIVEGGQIGTQYFGPGTRLTVL.

The rearrangement joins TRBV2 to TRBJ1-5; D is uncertain. The germline V gene encodes CDR1 SNHLY and CDR2 FYNNEI. Trimming removed 1 base from V and 0 bases from J, with 13 bases in between. There are 17 residues in the CDR3. CDR3 protein: CASSEVIGLYSNQPQHF. The CDR3 DNA reads as TGTGCCAGCAGTGAAGTTATAGGGCTTTATAGCAATCAGCCCCAGCATTTT.

The genes are TRBV11-3 and TRBJ2-3, with D uncertain. This CDR3 contains 13 residues. Deletions cut 4 bases from V and 4 bases from J, with 9 bases between. Looked up from germline, CDR1 is SGHNT and CDR2 is YENEEA. DNA of the CDR3: TGTGCCAGCAGCTCGGCCCAGTCAGATACGCAGTATTTT. Encoded protein: CASSSAQSDTQYF.

This chain joins TRBV11-2 and TRBJ2-3, with 8 bases lining up with TRBD2. CDR1 and CDR2 (germline): SGHAT, FQNNGV. V shed 5 bases and J 4 bases; nucleotides not matched to a gene: 11. The CDR3 is 16 amino acids. CDR3 bases: TGTGCCAGCAGCCCCTCCCAGCGGGGGCCCTCAGATACGCAGTATTTT. Protein: CASSPSQRGPSDTQYF.

By frequency in the sample, this clone is medium-sized. The rearrangement joins TRBV19 to TRBJ2-6, with 8 bases that match TRBD1. V lost 0 bases to trimming and J lost 1 base; unmatched junction nucleotides: 5. Germline-derived CDR1 and CDR2 are LNHDA and SQIVND (reference sequence). The CDR3 length is 18 residues. The CDR3 nucleotides are TGTGCCAGTAGTATAGACGGGACAGGTGCTTCTGGGGCCAACGTCCTGACTTTC. This translates into CASSIDGTGASGANVLTF.

The V gene is TRBV5-1, the J gene TRBJ1-5; no definite D call. Trimming left V 5 bases short and J 3 bases short, with 9 bases between. In germline, CDR1 is SGHRS, CDR2 YFSETQ. The CDR3 contains 13 residues. This chain's CDR3 is CASRPGDNQPQHF. CDR3 nucleotides: TGCGCCAGCAGACCCGGGGACAATCAGCCCCAGCATTTT. The full variable domain, completed using reference TRBV5-1 and TRBJ1-5, is KAGVTQTPRYLIKTRGQQVTLSCSPISGHRSVSWYQQTPGQGLQFLFEYFSETQRNKGNFPGRFSGRQFSNSRSEMNVSTLELGDSALYLCASRPGDNQPQHFGDGTRLSIL.

As regards this clone: This sequence may be a read error, since a much larger clone differs from it by one base. DNA for the CDR3: TGTACCAGCAGCCAAGGTCATCAGGAGGGTTACGAGCAGTACTTC. Amino acid sequence: CTSSQGHQEGYEQYF. The rearrangement uses TRBV7-6 and TRBJ2-7; a weak D match, TRBD2 (6 bases). Germline V gene lookup returns CDR1 SGHVS and CDR2 FNYEAQ. This CDR3 region has 15 residues.

The V and J genes are TRBV5-1 and TRBJ1-1; perhaps TRBD1 as D (5 bases). The CDR3 totals 16 residues. Germline-derived CDR1 and CDR2 are SGHRS and YFSETQ. V was trimmed by 4 bases and J by 1 base, leaving 17 bases between them. CDR3 coding DNA: TGCGCCAGCAGCGGTGGTGTTGGAGGGGCGAACACTGAAGCTTTCTTT. This codes for CASSGGVGGANTEAFF.

This chain connects TRBV7-9 to TRBJ2-7, with 13 bases matching TRBD2. The V gene's germline CDR1 is SEHNR and CDR2 FQNEAQ (reference sequence). The V segment lost 4 bases and the J segment 2 bases; nucleotides outside the gene matches: 2. This CDR3 spans 15 amino acids. The CDR3 loop is CASSWGTSGAYEQYF. CDR3 DNA sequence: TGTGCCAGCAGCTGGGGGACTAGCGGGGCCTACGAGCAGTACTTC.

The chain recombines TRBV5-1 with TRBJ2-7, with 11 positions matching TRBD2. Germline V lookup: CDR1 SGHRS, CDR2 YFSETQ. The CDR3 extends over 15 amino acids. V gave up 5 bases and J gave up 0 bases; unmatched junction bases: 4. This chain's CDR3 is CASRTSGAPSYEQYF. The DNA of the CDR3 is TGCGCCAGCAGGACTAGCGGGGCTCCCTCCTACGAGCAGTACTTC.

The V and J genes are TRBV2 and TRBJ1-4; TRBD1 matches at 9 bases. CDR3 length equals 14 residues. From germline, CDR1 is SNHLY and CDR2 FYNNEI. The junction had 3 bases not matched to a gene; V was cut back by 3 bases and J by 7 bases. CDR3 sequence reads: CASSEGTGIEKLFF. The CDR3 nucleotides read TGTGCCAGCAGTGAGGGGACAGGGATTGAAAAACTGTTTTTT.